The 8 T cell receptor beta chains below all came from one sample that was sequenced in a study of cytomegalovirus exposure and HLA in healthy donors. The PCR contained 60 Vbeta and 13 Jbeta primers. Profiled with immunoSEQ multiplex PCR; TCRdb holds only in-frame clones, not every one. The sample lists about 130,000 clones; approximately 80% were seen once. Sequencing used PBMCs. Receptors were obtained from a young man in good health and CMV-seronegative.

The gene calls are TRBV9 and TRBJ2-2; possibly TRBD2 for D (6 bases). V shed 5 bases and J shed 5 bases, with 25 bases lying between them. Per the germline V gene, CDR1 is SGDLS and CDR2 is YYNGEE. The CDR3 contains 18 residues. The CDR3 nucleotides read TGTGCCAGCAGTGCAAATACACCGGGACTGTTAAGGACCGGGGAGCTGTTTTTT. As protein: CASSANTPGLLRTGELFF.

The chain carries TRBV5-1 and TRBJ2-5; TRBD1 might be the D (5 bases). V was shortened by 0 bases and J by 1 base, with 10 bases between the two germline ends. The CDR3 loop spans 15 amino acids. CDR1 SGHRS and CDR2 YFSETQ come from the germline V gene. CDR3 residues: CASSLAWTSQETQYF. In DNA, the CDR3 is TGCGCCAGCAGCTTGGCGTGGACAAGCCAAGAGACCCAGTACTTC.

DNA for the CDR3: TGCGCCAGCAGCATTTGGACAGGGAACCAAGAGACCCAGTACTTC. The encoded protein is CASSIWTGNQETQYF. V gene TRBV5-1 combines with J gene TRBJ2-5, with 8 bases lining up with TRBD1. The germline gives CDR1 SGHRS, CDR2 YFSETQ. CDR3 length equals 15 residues. With V trimmed by 4 bases and J by 0 bases, 5 bases remained unmatched.

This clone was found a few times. The CDR3: CASSTYTYSNQPQHF. CDR3 in DNA: TGTGCCAGTAGTACTTACACGTATAGCAATCAGCCCCAGCATTTT. V is TRBV19 and J is TRBJ1-5, with D unclear. The germline gives CDR1 LNHDA, CDR2 SQIVND (reference sequence). V lost 4 bases and J 0 bases, leaving 10 bases between the germline ends. This CDR3 is 15 amino acids long. Combining the CDR3 with reference TRBV19 and TRBJ1-5 gives the whole variable domain DGGITQSPKYLFRKEGQNVTLSCEQNLNHDAMYWYRQDPGQGLRLIYYSQIVNDFQKGDIAEGYSVSREKKESFPLTVTSAQKNPTAFYLCASSTYTYSNQPQHFGDGTRLSIL.

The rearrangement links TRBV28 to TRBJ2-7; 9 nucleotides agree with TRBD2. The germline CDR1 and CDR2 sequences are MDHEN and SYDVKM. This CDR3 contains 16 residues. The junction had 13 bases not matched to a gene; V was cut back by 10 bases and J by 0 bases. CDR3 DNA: TGTGCCACGTTTCCTAGCGGGAACCCCAGCTCCTACGAGCAGTACTTC. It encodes CATFPSGNPSSYEQYF.

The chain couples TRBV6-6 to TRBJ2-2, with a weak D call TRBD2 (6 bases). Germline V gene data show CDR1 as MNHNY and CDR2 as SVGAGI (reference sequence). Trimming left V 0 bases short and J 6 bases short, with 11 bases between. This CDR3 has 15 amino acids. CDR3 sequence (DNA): TGTGCCAGCAGTTACTCTCGGGAGAATGCCGGGGAGCTGTTTTTT. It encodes CASSYSRENAGELFF.

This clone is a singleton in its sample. CDR3 sequence: CASSGRLDSYEQYF. The CDR3 DNA is TGTGCCAGCAGCGGTCGACTCGACTCCTACGAGCAGTACTTC. V is TRBV28 and J is TRBJ2-7; D not resolved. Trimming left V 6 bases short and J 0 bases short, with 12 bases between. This CDR3 spans 14 amino acids. CDR1 and CDR2 from the germline V gene are MDHEN and SYDVKM.

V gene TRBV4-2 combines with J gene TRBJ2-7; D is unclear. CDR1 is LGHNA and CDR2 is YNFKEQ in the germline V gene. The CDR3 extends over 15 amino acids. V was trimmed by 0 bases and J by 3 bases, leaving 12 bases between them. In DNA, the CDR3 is TGTGCCAGCAGCCAAGATAGTAGCCCCGACTACGAGCAGTACTTC. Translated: CASSQDSSPDYEQYF.